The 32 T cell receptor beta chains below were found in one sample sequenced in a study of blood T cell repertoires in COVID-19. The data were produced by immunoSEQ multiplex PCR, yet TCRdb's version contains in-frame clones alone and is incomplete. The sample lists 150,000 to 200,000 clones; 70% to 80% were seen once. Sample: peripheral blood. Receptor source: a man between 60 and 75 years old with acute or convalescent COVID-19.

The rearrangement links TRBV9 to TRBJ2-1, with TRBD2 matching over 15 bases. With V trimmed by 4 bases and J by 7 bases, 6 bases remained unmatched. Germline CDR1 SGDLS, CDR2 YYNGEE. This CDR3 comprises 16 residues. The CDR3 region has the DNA TGTGCCAGCAGCTCAAGTGGACTAGCGGGGGGGAATGAGCAGTTCTTC. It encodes CASSSSGLAGGNEQFF.

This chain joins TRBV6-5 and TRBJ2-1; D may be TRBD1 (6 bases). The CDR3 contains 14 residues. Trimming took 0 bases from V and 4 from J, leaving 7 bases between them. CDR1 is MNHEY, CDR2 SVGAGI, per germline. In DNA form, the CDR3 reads TGTGCCAGCAGTTACTCGGGGGCGTACAATGAGCAGTTCTTC. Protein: CASSYSGAYNEQFF.

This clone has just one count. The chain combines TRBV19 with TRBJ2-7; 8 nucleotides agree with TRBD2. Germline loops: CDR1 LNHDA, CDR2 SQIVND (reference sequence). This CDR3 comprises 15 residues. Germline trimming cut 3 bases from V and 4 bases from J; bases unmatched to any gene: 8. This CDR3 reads CASSITSSGGYEQYF. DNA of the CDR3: TGTGCCAGTAGTATTACGTCCAGCGGGGGATACGAGCAGTACTTC. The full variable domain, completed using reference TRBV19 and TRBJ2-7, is DGGITQSPKYLFRKEGQNVTLSCEQNLNHDAMYWYRQDPGQGLRLIYYSQIVNDFQKGDIAEGYSVSREKKESFPLTVTSAQKNPTAFYLCASSITSSGGYEQYFGPGTRLTVT.

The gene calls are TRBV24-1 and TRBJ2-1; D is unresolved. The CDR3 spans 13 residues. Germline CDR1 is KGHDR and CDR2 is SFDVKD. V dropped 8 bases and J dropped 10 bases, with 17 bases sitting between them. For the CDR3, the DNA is TGTGCCACCAAGTCGGGTATCGGTGGGGAGCAGTTCTTC. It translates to CATKSGIGGEQFF.

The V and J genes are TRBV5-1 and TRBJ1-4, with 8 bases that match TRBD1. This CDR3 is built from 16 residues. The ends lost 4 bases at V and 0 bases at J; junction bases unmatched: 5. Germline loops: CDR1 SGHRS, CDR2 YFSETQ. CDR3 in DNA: TGCGCCAGCAGCAGAGGACAGGGTGCAACTAATGAAAAACTGTTTTTT. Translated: CASSRGQGATNEKLFF.

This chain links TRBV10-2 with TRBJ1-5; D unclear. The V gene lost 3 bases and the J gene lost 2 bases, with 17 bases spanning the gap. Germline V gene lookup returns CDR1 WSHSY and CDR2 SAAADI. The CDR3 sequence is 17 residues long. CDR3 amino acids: CASSELVAPGGNQPQHF. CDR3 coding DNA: TGCGCCAGCAGTGAATTAGTAGCTCCCGGTGGCAATCAGCCCCAGCATTTT.

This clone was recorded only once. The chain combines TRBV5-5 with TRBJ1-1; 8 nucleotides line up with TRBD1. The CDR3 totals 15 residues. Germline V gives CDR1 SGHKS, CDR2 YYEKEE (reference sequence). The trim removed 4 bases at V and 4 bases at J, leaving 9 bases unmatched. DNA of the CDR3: TGTGCCAGCAGCCAAATTCCTCAGGGGGCCACTGAAGCTTTCTTT. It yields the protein CASSQIPQGATEAFF.

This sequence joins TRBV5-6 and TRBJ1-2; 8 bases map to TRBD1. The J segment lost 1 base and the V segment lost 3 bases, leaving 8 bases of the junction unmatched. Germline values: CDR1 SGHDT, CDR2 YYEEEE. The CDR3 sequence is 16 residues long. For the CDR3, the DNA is TGTGCCAGCAGCTCTGGACAGGGCGGTTTTAACTATGGCTACACCTTC. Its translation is CASSSGQGGFNYGYTF.

CDR3 in amino acids: CASSLDRGQWEETQYF. The DNA of the CDR3 is TGTGCCAGCAGCTTAGATCGGGGACAATGGGAAGAGACCCAGTACTTC. The V call is TRBV11-2, the J call TRBJ2-5; D may be TRBD1 (6 bases). V was pared by 0 bases and J by 3 bases, with 14 bases between. Germline V gene lookup returns CDR1 SGHAT and CDR2 FQNNGV. The CDR3 runs 16 residues.

Here the CDR3 reads CASSVALGAQETQYF. DNA of the CDR3: TGTGCCAGCAGCGTAGCATTGGGGGCCCAAGAGACCCAGTACTTC. The rearrangement joins TRBV9 to TRBJ2-5; the D gene is possibly TRBD1 (6 bases). Looked up from germline, CDR1 is SGDLS and CDR2 is YYNGEE. With 0 bases removed from V and 1 base from J, the gap between germline ends came to 10 bases. CDR3 size: 15 residues.

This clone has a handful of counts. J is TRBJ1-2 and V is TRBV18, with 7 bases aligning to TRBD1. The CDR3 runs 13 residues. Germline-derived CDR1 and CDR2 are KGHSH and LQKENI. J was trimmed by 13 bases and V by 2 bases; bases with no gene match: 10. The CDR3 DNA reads TGTGCCAGCTCACCAACGGGACAGTTCTCTTTCACCTTC. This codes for CASSPTGQFSFTF. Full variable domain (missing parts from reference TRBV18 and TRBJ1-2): NAGVMQNPRHLVRRRGQEARLRCSPMKGHSHVYWYRQLPEEGLKFMVYLQKENIIDESGMPKERFSAEFPKEGPSILRIQQVVRGDSAAYFCASSPTGQFSFTFGSGTRLTVV.

This chain's CDR3 is CAWSVSTGPYEQYF. The CDR3 nucleotides read TGTGCCTGGAGTGTTTCAACAGGTCCCTACGAGCAGTACTTC. V gene TRBV30 combines with J gene TRBJ2-7; TRBD1 might be the D (5 bases). V was shortened by 0 bases and J by 2 bases, with 11 bases between the two germline ends. The CDR3 has 14 amino acids. Per germline, CDR1 GTSNPN and CDR2 SVGIG (reference sequence).

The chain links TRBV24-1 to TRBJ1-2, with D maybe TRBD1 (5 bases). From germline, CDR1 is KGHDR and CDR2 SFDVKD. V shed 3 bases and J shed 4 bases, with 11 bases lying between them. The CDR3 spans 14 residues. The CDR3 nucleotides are TGTGCCACCAGTGATCCGCCTGACAGCTATGGCTACACCTTC. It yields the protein CATSDPPDSYGYTF.

The CDR3 DNA sequence: TGTGCCATCAGTGAGTCTAGGACTGTCAATGAGCAGTTCTTC. Translating it yields CAISESRTVNEQFF. The chain employs TRBV10-3 and TRBJ2-1, with D possibly matching TRBD2 (5 bases). This CDR3 comprises 14 residues. The V and J ends lost 0 bases and 6 bases respectively, with 9 bases between them. Germline V gene lookup returns CDR1 ENHRY and CDR2 SYGVKD.

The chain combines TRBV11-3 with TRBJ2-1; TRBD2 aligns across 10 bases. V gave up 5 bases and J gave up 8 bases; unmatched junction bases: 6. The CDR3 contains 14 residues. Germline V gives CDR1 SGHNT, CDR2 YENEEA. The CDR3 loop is CASSPSGGLDEQFF. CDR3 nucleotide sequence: TGTGCCAGCAGCCCTAGCGGGGGTCTGGATGAGCAGTTCTTC.

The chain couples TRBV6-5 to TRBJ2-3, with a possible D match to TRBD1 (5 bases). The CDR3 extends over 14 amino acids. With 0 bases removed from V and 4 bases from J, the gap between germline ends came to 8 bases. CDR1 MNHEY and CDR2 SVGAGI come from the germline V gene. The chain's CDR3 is CASSYSAGPDTQYF. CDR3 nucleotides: TGTGCCAGCAGTTACTCCGCAGGGCCAGATACGCAGTATTTT.

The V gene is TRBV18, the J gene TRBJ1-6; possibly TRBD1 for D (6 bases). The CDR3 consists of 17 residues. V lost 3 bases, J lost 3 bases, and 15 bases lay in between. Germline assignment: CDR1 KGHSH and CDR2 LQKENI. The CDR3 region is CASSPGLGALYNSPLHF. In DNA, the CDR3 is TGTGCCAGCTCACCTGGCTTGGGGGCCCTCTATAATTCACCCCTCCACTTT.

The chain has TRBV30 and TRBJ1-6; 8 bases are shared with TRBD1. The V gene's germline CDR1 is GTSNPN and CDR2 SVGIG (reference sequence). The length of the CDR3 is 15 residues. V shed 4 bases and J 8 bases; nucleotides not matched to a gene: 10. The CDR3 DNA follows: TGTGCCTGGATCCCACCCGGCAGGGGGCATTCACCCCTCCACTTT. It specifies CAWIPPGRGHSPLHF.

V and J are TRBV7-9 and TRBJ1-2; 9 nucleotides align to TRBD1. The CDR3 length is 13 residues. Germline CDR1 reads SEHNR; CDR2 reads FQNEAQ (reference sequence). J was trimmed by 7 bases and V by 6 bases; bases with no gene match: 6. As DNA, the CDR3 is TGTGCCAGCAGGGGGGACAGGGAGGGTGGCTACACCTTC. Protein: CASRGDREGGYTF.

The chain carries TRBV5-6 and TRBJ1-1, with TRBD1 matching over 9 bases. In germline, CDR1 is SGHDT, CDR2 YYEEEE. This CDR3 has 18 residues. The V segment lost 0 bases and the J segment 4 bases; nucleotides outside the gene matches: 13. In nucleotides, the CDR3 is TGTGCCAGCAGCTTGGGATTAACAGGGGGCTACTCTCGCACTGAAGCTTTCTTT. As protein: CASSLGLTGGYSRTEAFF.

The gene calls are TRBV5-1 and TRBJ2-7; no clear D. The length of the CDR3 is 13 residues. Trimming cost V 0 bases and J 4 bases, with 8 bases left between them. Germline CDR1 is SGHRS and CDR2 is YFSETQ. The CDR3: CASSLGSTYEQYF. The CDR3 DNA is TGCGCCAGCAGCTTGGGTTCCACTTACGAGCAGTACTTC.

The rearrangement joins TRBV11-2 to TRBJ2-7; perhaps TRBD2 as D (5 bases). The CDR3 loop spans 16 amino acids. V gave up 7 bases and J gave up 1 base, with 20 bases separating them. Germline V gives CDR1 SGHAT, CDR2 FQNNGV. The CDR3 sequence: CASTQTRAATSYEQYF. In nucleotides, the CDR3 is TGTGCCAGCACCCAAACGCGGGCAGCTACTTCCTACGAGCAGTACTTC.

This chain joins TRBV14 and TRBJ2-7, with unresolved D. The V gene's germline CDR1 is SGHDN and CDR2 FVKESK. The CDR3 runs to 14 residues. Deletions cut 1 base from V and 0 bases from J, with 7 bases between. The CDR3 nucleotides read TGTGCCAGCAGCCAAGCCCCCAGCTCCTACGAGCAGTACTTC. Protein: CASSQAPSSYEQYF. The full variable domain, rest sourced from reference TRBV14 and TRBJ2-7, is EAGVTQFPSHSVIEKGQTVTLRCDPISGHDNLYWYRRVMGKEIKFLLHFVKESKQDESGMPNNRFLAERTGGTYSTLKVQPAELEDSGVYFCASSQAPSSYEQYFGPGTRLTVT.

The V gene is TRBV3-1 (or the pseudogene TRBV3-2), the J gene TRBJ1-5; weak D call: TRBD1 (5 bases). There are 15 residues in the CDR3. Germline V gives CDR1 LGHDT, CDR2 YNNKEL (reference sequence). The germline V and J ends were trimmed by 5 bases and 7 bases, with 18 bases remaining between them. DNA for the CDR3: TGTGCCAGCAGCTCCGCGGGGGACGCCCGCCAGCCCCAGCATTTT. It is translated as CASSSAGDARQPQHF.

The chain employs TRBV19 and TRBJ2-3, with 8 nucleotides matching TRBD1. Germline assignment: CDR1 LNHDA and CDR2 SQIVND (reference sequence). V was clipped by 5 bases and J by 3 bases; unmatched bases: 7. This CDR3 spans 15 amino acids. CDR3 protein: CASSPDRGGTDTQYF. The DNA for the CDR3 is TGTGCCAGTAGTCCTGACAGGGGAGGTACAGATACGCAGTATTTT.

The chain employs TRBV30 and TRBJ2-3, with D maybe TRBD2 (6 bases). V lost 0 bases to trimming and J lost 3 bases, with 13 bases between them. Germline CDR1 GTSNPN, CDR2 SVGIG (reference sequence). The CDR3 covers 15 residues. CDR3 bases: TGTGCCTGGAGTGTAGGCTCCGGGGGAACAGATACGCAGTATTTT. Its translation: CAWSVGSGGTDTQYF.

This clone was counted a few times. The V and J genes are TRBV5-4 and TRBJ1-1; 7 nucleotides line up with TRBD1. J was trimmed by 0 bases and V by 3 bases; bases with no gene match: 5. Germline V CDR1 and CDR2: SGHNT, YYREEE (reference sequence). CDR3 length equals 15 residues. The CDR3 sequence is CASSSQQGMNTEAFF. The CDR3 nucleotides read TGTGCCAGCAGCTCACAACAGGGGATGAACACTGAAGCTTTCTTT.

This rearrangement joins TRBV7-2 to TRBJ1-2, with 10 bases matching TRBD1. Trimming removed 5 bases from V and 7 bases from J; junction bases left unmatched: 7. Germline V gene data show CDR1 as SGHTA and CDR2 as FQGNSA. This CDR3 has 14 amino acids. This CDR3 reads CASSPRTGGGGYTF. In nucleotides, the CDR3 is TGTGCCAGCAGCCCCCGGACAGGGGGAGGTGGCTACACCTTC. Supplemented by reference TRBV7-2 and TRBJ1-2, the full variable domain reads GAGVSQSPSNKVTEKGKDVELRCDPISGHTALYWYRQSLGQGLEFLIYFQGNSAPDKSGLPSDRFSAERTGGSVSTLTIQRTQQEDSAVYLCASSPRTGGGGYTFGSGTRLTVV.

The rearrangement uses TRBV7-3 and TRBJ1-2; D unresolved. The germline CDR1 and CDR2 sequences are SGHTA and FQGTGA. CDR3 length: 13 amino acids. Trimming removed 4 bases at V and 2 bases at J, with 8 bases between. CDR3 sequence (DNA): TGTGCCAGCAGCTCCACCGGGAACTATGGCTACACCTTC. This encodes CASSSTGNYGYTF. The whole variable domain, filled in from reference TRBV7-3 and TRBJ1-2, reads GAGVSQTPSNKVTEKGKYVELRCDPISGHTALYWYRQSLGQGPEFLIYFQGTGAADDSGLPNDRFFAVRPEGSVSTLKIQRTERGDSAVYLCASSSTGNYGYTFGSGTRLTVV.

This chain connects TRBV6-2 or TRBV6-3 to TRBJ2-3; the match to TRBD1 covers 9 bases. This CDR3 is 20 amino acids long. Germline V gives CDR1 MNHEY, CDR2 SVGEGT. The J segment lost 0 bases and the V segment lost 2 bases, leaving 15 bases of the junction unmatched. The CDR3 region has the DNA TGTGCCAGCAGTTACGGCCCTCCGACAGGGGGACACTCTAGCACAGATACGCAGTATTTT. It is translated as CASSYGPPTGGHSSTDTQYF.

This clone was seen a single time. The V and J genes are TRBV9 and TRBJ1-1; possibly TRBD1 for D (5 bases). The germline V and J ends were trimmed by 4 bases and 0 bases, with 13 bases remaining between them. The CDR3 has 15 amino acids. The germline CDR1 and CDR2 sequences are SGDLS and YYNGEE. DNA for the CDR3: TGTGCCAGCAGCCCCTCCGCAGGGTTGAACACTGAAGCTTTCTTT. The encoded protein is CASSPSAGLNTEAFF.

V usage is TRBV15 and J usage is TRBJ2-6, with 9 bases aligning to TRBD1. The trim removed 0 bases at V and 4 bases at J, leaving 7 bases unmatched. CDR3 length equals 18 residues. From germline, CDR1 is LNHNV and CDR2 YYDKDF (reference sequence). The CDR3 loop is CATSRDTGQGAGANVLTF. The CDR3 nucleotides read TGTGCCACCAGCAGAGATACGGGACAGGGAGCCGGGGCCAACGTCCTGACTTTC. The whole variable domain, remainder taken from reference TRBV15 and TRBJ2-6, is DAMVIQNPRYQVTQFGKPVTLSCSQTLNHNVMYWYQQKSSQAPKLLFHYYDKDFNNEADTPDNFQSRRPNTSFCFLDIRSPGLGDTAMYLCATSRDTGQGAGANVLTFGAGSRLTVL.